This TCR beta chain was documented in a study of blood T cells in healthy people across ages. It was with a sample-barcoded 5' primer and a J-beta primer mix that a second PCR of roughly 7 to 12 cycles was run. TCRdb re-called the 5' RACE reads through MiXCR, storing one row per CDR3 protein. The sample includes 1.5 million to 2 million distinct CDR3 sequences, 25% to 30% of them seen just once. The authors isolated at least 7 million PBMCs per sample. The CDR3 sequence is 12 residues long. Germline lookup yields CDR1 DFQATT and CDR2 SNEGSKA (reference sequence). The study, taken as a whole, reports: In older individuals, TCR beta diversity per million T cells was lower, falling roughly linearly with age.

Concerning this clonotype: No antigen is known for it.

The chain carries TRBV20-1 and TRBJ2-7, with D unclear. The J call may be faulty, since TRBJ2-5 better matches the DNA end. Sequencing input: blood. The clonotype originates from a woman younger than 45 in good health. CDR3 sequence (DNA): TGCAGTGCTAGATACAGACAAGAGACCCAGTACTTC. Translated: CSARYRQETQYF.